Described below is a single TCR beta chain sequence and its context. The assay was immunoSEQ multiplex PCR, and TCRdb's table has in-frame clones only and misses some. The profile shows some 190,000 clones, less than 85% of them singletons. This specimen belongs to a study of blood T cell repertoires in COVID-19. Donors in Cohort 3 who had recovered were those with two negative PCRs, healthcare professional clearance, or resolution of their symptoms. The sample taken for sequencing was PBMCs or T cells enriched from blood (not recorded which). The sequence came from a woman aged 25 to 39 who had recovered from COVID-19.

DNA for the CDR3: TGTGCCAGCAGTCGACAGGGTTTTTACTCTGAGACCCAGTACTTC. Translating gives CASSRQGFYSETQYF. The rearrangement links TRBV6-5 to TRBJ2-5, with TRBD1 matching 7 bases. This CDR3 has 15 residues. The germline V gene has CDR1 MNHEY and CDR2 SVGAGI. V was clipped by 5 bases and J by 5 bases; unmatched bases: 11.